This T cell receptor beta chain came from a study of blood T cell repertoires in COVID-19 (TCRdb year 2020). Study-level background: Collaborator samples came from the United States, Italy and Spain and covered acute and convalescent phases of COVID-19. The material from the prospective study consisted of cDNA or gDNA derived from T cells, B-cell-depleted T cells, or PBMCs. The dataset comprised deeply sampled blood TCRbeta repertoires from subjects exposed to, actively infected with, or recovered from COVID-19. The repertoires were released in a freely available public database intended as a resource for research on the immune response to SARS-CoV-2. The samples were drawn from two sources: the first 160 participants of the ongoing ImmuneRACE study, and 1,254 subjects contributed by 6 global collaborators. A de-identified subject ID, COVID-19 status, age in years and sex were almost always included in the sample metadata. Where available, HLA class I and class II types were taken from metadata supplied by the sample provider and were not determined by assay-based typing.

The germline V gene yields SGHTA for CDR1 and FQGTGA for CDR2. The germline ends are 7 bases apart after V is trimmed by 5 bases and J by 0 bases. The CDR3 sequence holds 13 residues, the cysteine and phenylalanine included. The kept DNA is CDR3 alone, 39 bases in frame from the first base. Collaborating institutions collected whole blood in K2EDTA tubes following their own protocols. Collaborator samples were shipped for TCRbeta analysis as frozen whole blood, isolated PBMCs, or DNA extracted from either sample type. Results the study describes overall, beyond this receptor: The amount of clinical and demographic metadata varied by source and participant and was provided uncurated.

TCRbeta CDR3 regions were amplified from genomic DNA using the immunoSEQ Assay, a bias-controlled multiplex PCR. Concerning the study's data processing: Nucleated cell counts per sample were estimated from amplification of reference gene primers within the assay. Sequence reads were collapsed and filtered to measure the absolute abundance of every unique TCRbeta CDR3 rearrangement. For each sample, productive Simpson clonality was calculated as the square root of Simpson's diversity index across productive rearrangements. Not all clones reach the TCRdb copy of this immuneACCESS table, which keeps in-frame sequences only. Checked studies attribute under half of the gap to unresolved V genes and leave the rest unexplained. V and J calls and clone size are as listed in that table; D and trimming were resolved from the DNA. The sample table contains roughly 130,000 clones; only one count was recorded for around three quarters of them. The ten largest make up more than 15% of the sample.

Concerning this clone: Its antigen is unknown. Base qualities were left out, and no much larger clone turns up one base away.

The rearranged segments are TRBV7-3 and TRBJ1-1, with the D gene call left open. This clonotype was sampled from a man in his sixties with active or convalescent COVID-19. The material sequenced was peripheral blood. Here is the DNA: TGTGCCAGCAGCCGGGGTCTGAACACTGAAGCTTTCTTT. Translation gives CASSRGLNTEAFF. Supplemented by the reference TRBV7-3 and TRBJ1-1 proteins around the CDR3, the complete variable domain is GAGVSQTPSNKVTEKGKYVELRCDPISGHTALYWYRQSLGQGPEFLIYFQGTGAADDSGLPNDRFFAVRPEGSVSTLKIQRTERGDSAVYLCASSRGLNTEAFFGQGTRLTVV.